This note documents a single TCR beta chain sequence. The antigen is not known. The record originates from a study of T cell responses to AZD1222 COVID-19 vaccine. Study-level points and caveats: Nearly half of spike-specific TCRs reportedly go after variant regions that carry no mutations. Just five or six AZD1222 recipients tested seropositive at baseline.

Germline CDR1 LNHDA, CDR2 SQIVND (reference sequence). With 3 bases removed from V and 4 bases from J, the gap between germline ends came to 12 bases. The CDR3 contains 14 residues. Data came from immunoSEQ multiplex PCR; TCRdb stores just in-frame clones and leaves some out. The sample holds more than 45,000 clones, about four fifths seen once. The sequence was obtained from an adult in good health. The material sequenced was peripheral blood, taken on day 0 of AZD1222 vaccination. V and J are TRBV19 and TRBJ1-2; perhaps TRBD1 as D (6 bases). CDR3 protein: CASSITGGGYGYTF. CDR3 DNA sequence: TGTGCCAGTAGTATCACCGGGGGCGGCTATGGCTACACCTTC.